The rows below give T cell receptor beta chains drawn from one sample of a study of T cell responses to AZD1222 COVID-19 vaccine. The protocol was immunoSEQ multiplex PCR, while the TCRdb copy is restricted to in-frame clones and leaves out a portion. The sample has roughly 140,000 clones; about 91% are singletons. The sample in question was peripheral blood, obtained on day 0 of MenACWY control vaccination. These receptor sequences come from an adult in good health. CDR3s include the opening cysteine and the closing phenylalanine or tryptophan. D genes are given only for firm matches. Not every row has a clone size; where given, it reads once, few, many or a size class.

CDR3aa	CDR3nt	v_gene	d_gene	j_gene	abundance
CASSQVGKSLFF	TGCGCCAGCAGCCAAGTGGGAAAGTCACTGTTTTTT	TRBV4-1	NA	TRBJ1-4	NA
CASSMGAGRTQYF	TGTGCCAGTAGTATGGGGGCGGGTAGGACCCAGTACTTC	TRBV19	NA	TRBJ2-5	NA
CASMGGSITEAFF	TGTGCCAGTATGGGGGGTTCGATAACTGAAGCTTTCTTT	TRBV19	NA	TRBJ1-1	NA
CASSSNNSPLHF	TGCGCCAGCAGCTCCAATAATTCACCCCTCCACTTT	TRBV5-1	NA	TRBJ1-6	NA
CASSSGPTGAQGTEAFF	TGCGCCAGCAGCTCTGGGCCAACAGGGGCCCAGGGGACTGAAGCTTTCTTT	TRBV5-1	TRBD1	TRBJ1-1	NA
CASRGRRYEQYF	TGTGCCAGCAGGGGGCGCAGATACGAGCAGTACTTC	TRBV6-5	NA	TRBJ2-7	NA
CASRKQGGPEAFF	TGTGCCAGCAGGAAGCAAGGGGGTCCTGAAGCTTTCTTT	TRBV12-3/TRBV12-4	NA	TRBJ1-1	NA
CASSALLDDRGRTEAFF	TGTGCCAGCAGTGCCCTCTTAGACGACAGGGGAAGGACTGAAGCTTTCTTT	TRBV28	TRBD1	TRBJ1-1	NA
CASGKGQGVYEQYF	TGTGCCAGCGGTAAGGGACAGGGTGTCTACGAGCAGTACTTC	TRBV2	TRBD1	TRBJ2-7	NA
CASNRREDLASEQYF	TGTGCCAGCAACCGCAGGGAAGATTTGGCGAGCGAGCAGTACTTC	TRBV6-1	NA	TRBJ2-7	once
CASSDRTGNEKLFF	TGTGCCAGCAGTGACAGGACAGGGAATGAAAAACTGTTTTTT	TRBV2	TRBD1	TRBJ1-4	once
CASSGGISTDTQYF	TGTGCCAGCTCAGGGGGTATCAGCACAGATACGCAGTATTTT	TRBV19	TRBD1	TRBJ2-3	NA
CASGEYRLPRTDTQYF	TGCGCCAGCGGTGAATACCGGTTACCACGCACAGATACGCAGTATTTT	TRBV5-1	NA	TRBJ2-3	NA
CASSLWDRANTEAFF	TGTGCCAGTAGTCTCTGGGACAGGGCGAACACTGAAGCTTTCTTT	TRBV19	TRBD1	TRBJ1-1	NA
CASSFQLVATGELFF	TGTGCCAGCAGCTTCCAGCTTGTTGCCACCGGGGAGCTGTTTTTT	TRBV7-6	NA	TRBJ2-2	few
CASSLVVYSGEAFF	TGTGCCAGCAGCTTGGTGGTATACTCAGGGGAAGCTTTCTTT	TRBV5-6	NA	TRBJ1-1	NA
CASSLNTEAFF	TGTGCCAGCAGCCTCAACACTGAAGCTTTCTTT	TRBV3-1/TRBV3-2	NA	TRBJ1-1	few
CASSLAGEIGTGELFF	TGCGCCAGCAGCTTGGCCGGCGAGATCGGGACCGGGGAGCTGTTTTTT	TRBV5-1	NA	TRBJ2-2	NA
CASSLSGTDTYNEQFF	TGTGCCAGCAGCTTATCCGGGACAGATACCTACAATGAGCAGTTCTTC	TRBV7-9	TRBD1	TRBJ2-1	NA
CATSSTRTGYDGYTF	TGTGCCACCAGCTCCACCCGAACAGGATACGATGGCTACACCTTC	TRBV15	NA	TRBJ1-2	NA
CASSLVSGGDEQYF	TGCGCCAGCAGCTTGGTCTCGGGGGGCGACGAGCAGTACTTC	TRBV5-1	NA	TRBJ2-7	NA
CASRPDSNSPLHF	TGTGCCAGCAGGCCTGACAGTAATTCACCCCTCCACTTT	TRBV6-6	NA	TRBJ1-6	once
CALKGQINSPLHF	TGTGCCTTAAAGGGACAGATTAATTCACCCCTCCACTTT	TRBV30	TRBD1	TRBJ1-6	NA
CASSSVGGRAFEQYF	TGTGCCAGCAGCTCCGTGGGTGGGAGGGCCTTCGAGCAGTACTTC	TRBV7-2	TRBD2	TRBJ2-7	NA
CASSLEGGSNQPQHF	TGCGCCAGCAGCTTGGAGGGGGGAAGCAATCAGCCCCAGCATTTT	TRBV5-1	NA	TRBJ1-5	once